This T cell receptor beta chain came from a study of T cell responses to AZD1222 COVID-19 vaccine. Study-wide findings and caveats: Rises in breadth and depth of Spike-specific TCRs came after two AZD1222 doses. The peak T cell response came first, and repertoires were sampled only after it. Unmutated variant regions are reportedly the target of nearly half of TCRs that are spike-specific. There were vaccine-associated CD4 TCRs across spike, dominant at 160-218 and 743-854.

The germline gives CDR1 GTSNPN, CDR2 SVGIG (reference sequence). The CDR3 consists of 17 residues. The V and J ends lost 4 bases and 7 bases respectively, with 25 bases between them. Generated by immunoSEQ multiplex PCR, the TCRdb table keeps only in-frame clones and is missing some. The table includes 100,000 to 150,000 clones, 85% detected once. Note on this clone: Its cognate antigen is unknown.

The input for sequencing was peripheral blood, taken 28 days after the second AZD1222 dose. The J gene is TRBJ1-4, the V gene TRBV30; D not resolved. The TCR was taken from an adult who received the AZD1222 COVID-19 vaccine. This chain's CDR3 is CAWTSGAGEIVREKLFF. CDR3 DNA: TGTGCCTGGACCTCGGGCGCAGGCGAGATCGTGCGTGAAAAACTGTTTTTT.